Here is one T cell receptor beta chain with its context. This clonotype was recorded at least ten times. Its antigen is unknown. Base qualities are not provided; no much larger clone lies one nucleotide away. Trimming at the junction amounts to 3 bases on V and 3 bases on J, and the germline ends lie 13 bases apart. As encoded in the germline V gene, CDR1 is MDHEN while CDR2 is SYDVKM. Reading from cysteine to phenylalanine, the CDR3 counts 15 amino acids. CDR3 DNA only is kept here, 45 bases in frame from base 1. These data come from a study of regulatory T cells in long-lasting Graves disease (dated by TCRdb to the early 2020s). Regarding the research as a whole: In the newly diagnosed Graves' disease group, patients had been taking antithyroid drugs for less than 3 months. Patients with persistent Graves' disease were compared with patients with newly diagnosed Graves' disease using TCR sequencing and RNA sequencing of peripheral blood. The study was registered as a clinical trial and conducted in China. A total of about 35 samples underwent TCR sequencing, from roughly 13 patients with persistent Graves' disease and some 20 patients with newly diagnosed Graves' disease. The investigation overall reported the following: Sequencing and analysis were restricted to the TCR beta chain. Preferential use of TRBV28, TRBJ1-2 and TRBJ2-5 was observed in persistent disease, whereas TRBV20-1 and TRBJ2-1 were favored in newly diagnosed disease. The study examined only peripheral blood because the primary lesion, thyroid tissue, could not be accessed. A larger number of public clonotypes was shared among persistent patients (around 3,000) than among newly diagnosed patients (around 890). Compared with newly diagnosed patients, patients with persistent Graves' disease had lower TCR Shannon entropy and fewer highly expanded clones, which suggests clonal expansion. The small sample size was acknowledged by the authors as a limitation that may reduce accuracy.

What this sample's time point label stands for: newly diagnosed GD, antithyroid drugs for less than 3 months. RNA was extracted from PBMCs in TRIzol for both TCR sequencing and RNA sequencing. The diagnosis of Graves' disease was made according to American Thyroid Association guidelines. Patients were recruited from an endocrinology department in Xi'an, China. Each patient gave roughly 10 milliliters of peripheral blood, collected in an EDTA anticoagulant tube. Ficoll Paque Plus density gradient separation was used to isolate PBMCs, and no further T cell sorting was done. An Agilent 2100 Bioanalyzer and agarose gel were used to check RNA quality, and a NanoDrop 2000 was used to measure RNA concentration. The library was obtained by multiplex PCR. Instrument used: Illumina HiSeq 4000. To build TCR beta libraries, CDR3 regions were amplified by Arm-PCR using iRepertoire HTBI primers. Before sequencing, the PCR products underwent gel purification. Per the original workflow: Gene usage analysis of CDR3 amino acid clonotypes used the roughly 60 TRBV and about 15 TRBJ segments found across samples. Filtered high-quality paired reads were merged into contigs using COPE and FqMerger. BLAST was used to align contigs to IMGT TRBV, TRBD and TRBJ reference genes, with CDR3 defined following IMGT. Any clonotype with a frequency above 0.1% was counted as a highly expanded clone. Shannon entropy was used to measure repertoire diversity, and the Gini coefficient was used to measure V-J evenness. Public clonotypes were defined as clonotypes shared by more than one individual. TCRdb reworked the public reads: Q25 trimming with fastp, MiXCR clone assembly, productive beta chains retained. Rows with a matching CDR3 protein are joined into one entry that keeps the most common DNA and genes. TCRdb's processing, not the authors' own work, is the source of the V and J calls. The sample data list about 540,000 distinct CDR3 sequences, and around an eighth of these were observed just once. The ten largest make up roughly a tenth of the sample.

These same data were also listed under a study on T cells in Graves' hyperthyroidism and ophthalmopathy. As that second paper reports: A patient counted as having stable Graves' hyperthyroidism if no progression to ophthalmopathy occurred over 18 months of follow-up. Hyperthyroidism patients were newly diagnosed, with disease duration under 2 months, and aged 18 to 65 years. Any patient with an uncontrolled infection, another autoimmune disease, pregnancy or lactation was excluded. Diagnoses were based on clinical symptoms, serum thyroxine and TRAb, thyroid ultrasound and orbital computed tomography. The TCR CDR3 was subjected to a first round of RT-PCR using the HTBI primer set and the Qiagen OneStep RT-PCR kit. Blood samples also contained most of the expanded thyroid clonotypes (frequency above 0.001), which suggests that blood repertoires may reflect thyroid immune responses. A model built on a 13 V-J signature distinguished ophthalmopathy from stable hyperthyroidism, reaching around 88% sensitivity and about 81% specificity in cross-validation and 80%/75% in testing. In validation, the model predicted progression to ophthalmopathy a median of 6.5 months before onset, with approximately 70% sensitivity and more than 72% specificity. A discovery cohort of about a hundred patients, 43 with Graves' ophthalmopathy and roughly 59 with stable Graves' hyperthyroidism, was used to find distinguishing TCR V-J signatures. Whether ophthalmopathy could be predicted prospectively was tested in an independent validation cohort made up of about 20 hyperthyroidism patients plus 17 patients who later progressed to ophthalmopathy. The 75 to 100 discovery patients were randomly divided into training and test sets at a 7:3 ratio. The study also compared thyroid tissue and blood T-cell repertoires from several Graves' hyperthyroidism patients. Following sampling, methimazole starting at 30 mg daily was given to hyperthyroidism patients, and high-dose intravenous methylprednisolone was given to ophthalmopathy patients. A second multiplex PCR round built the libraries, followed by size selection and purification. Sequencing of the libraries was done on an Illumina HiSeq2000 using paired-end 100 bp reads. SOAPnuke was used to process the raw data, with reads discarded if the reads contained adapters or uncalled bases, had a mean Phred below 15, or lacked an exact constant-primer or identifier match. High-quality paired reads were merged with COPE v1.2.5, and unique nucleotide sequences were defined as clonotypes. Clonotypes were aligned to IMGT TRBV, TRBD and TRBJ reference segments using MiTCR v1.1. The analysis included only V-J combinations with a frequency above 0.0001, which together covered 98% to 99.2% of the repertoires. A TCS score was defined as the ratio between F50 (clonal expansion) and ExV (chaos), using BLOSUM62-based TCRdist between CDR3 peptides within each V-J. Welch's t-statistics and random forest reduced 514 V-J features to fewer than 15, which were used in a naive Bayes classifier (R e1071). No statistical method was used to set the sample size in advance, and investigators knew the group allocation. The paper reports TCR Vbeta CDR3 sequencing of over 130 peripheral blood samples: approximately 41 ophthalmopathy, 75 to 80 hyperthyroidism and 17 progressor patients.

This chain joins TRBV28 to TRBJ2-3; TRBD2 is perhaps the D gene, given 5 matching bases. Sequencing was performed on peripheral blood mononuclear cells (PBMCs), taken at new diagnosis, from a patient treated with antithyroid drugs. This TCR came from a man aged 25 to 40 with Graves disease. Donor details come from another sample of the same person, matched by shared clones. The CDR3 protein is CASSFTSGGTDTQYF. The DNA sequence reads TGTGCCAGCAGTTTCACGTCAGGAGGAACAGATACGCAGTATTTT.